This entry describes one T cell receptor (beta chain). These data originate in a study of blood T cell repertoires in COVID-19. Sequenced by immunoSEQ multiplex PCR; TCRdb stores in-frame clones only, minus some. The table lists just over 650,000 clones, 85% to 90% of them singletons. Germline V lookup: CDR1 GTSNPN, CDR2 SVGIG (reference sequence). V lost 0 bases, J lost 1 base, and 9 bases lay in between. The CDR3 totals 14 residues. The source is a woman aged 18-35 years with acute or convalescent COVID-19. The rearrangement uses TRBV30 and TRBJ1-1; no definite D call. Sequencing was performed on peripheral blood. The CDR3 reads CAWSVLLTNTEAFF. CDR3 nucleotides: TGTGCCTGGAGTGTACTACTGACGAACACTGAAGCTTTCTTT.